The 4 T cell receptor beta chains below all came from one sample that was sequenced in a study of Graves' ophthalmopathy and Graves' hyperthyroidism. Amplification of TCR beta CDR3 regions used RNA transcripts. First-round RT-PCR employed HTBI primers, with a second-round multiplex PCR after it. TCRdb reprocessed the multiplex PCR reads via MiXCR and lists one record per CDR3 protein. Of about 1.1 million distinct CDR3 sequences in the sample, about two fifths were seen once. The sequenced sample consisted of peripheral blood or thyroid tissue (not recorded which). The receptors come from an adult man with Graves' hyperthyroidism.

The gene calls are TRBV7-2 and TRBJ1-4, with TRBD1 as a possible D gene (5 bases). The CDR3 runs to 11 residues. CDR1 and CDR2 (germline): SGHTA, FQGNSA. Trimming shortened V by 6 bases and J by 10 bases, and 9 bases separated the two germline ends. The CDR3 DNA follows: TGTGCCAGCAGGGACATTGGAAAACTGTTTTTT. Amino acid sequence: CASRDIGKLFF.

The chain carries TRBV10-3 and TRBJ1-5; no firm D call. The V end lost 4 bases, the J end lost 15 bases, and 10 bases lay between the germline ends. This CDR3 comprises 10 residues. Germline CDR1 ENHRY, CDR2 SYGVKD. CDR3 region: CAISAAGRHF. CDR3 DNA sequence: TGTGCCATCAGTGCGGCAGGCCGGCATTTT.

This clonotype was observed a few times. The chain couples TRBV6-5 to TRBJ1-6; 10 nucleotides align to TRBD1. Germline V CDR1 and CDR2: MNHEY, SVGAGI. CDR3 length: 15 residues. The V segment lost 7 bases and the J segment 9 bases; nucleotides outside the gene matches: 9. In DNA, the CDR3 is TGTGCCAGCATCCCACCGGGGACAGGGGTTTCACCCCTCCACTTT. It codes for CASIPPGTGVSPLHF.

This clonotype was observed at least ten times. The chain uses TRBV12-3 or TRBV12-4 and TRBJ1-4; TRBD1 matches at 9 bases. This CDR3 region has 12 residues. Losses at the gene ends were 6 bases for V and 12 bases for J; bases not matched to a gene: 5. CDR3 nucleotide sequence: TGTGCCAGCAGCCCTGGGACAGGGCAACTGTTTTTT. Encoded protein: CASSPGTGQLFF.